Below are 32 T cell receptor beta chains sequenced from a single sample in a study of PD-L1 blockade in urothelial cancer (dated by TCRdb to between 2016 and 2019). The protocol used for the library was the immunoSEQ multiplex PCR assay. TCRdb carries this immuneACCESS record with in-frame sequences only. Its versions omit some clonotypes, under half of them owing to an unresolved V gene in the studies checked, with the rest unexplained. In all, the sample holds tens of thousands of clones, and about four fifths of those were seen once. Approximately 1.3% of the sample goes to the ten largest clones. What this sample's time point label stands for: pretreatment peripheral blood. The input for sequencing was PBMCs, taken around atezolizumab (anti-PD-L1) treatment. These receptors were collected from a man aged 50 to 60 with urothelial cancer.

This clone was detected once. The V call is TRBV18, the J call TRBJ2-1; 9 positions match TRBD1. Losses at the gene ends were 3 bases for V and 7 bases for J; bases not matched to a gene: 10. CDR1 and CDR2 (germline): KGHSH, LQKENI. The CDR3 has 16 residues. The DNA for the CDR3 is TGTGCCAGCTCACCGGACAGGGGTGCCATCGAGAATGAGCAGTTCTTC. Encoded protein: CASSPDRGAIENEQFF.

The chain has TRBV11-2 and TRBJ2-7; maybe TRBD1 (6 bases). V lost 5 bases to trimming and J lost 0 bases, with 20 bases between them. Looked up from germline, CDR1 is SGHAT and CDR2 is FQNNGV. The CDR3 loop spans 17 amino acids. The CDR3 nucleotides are TGTGCCAGCAGCCCCACCCCGGGCAGGGGCCGCTCCTACGAGCAGTACTTC. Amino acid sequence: CASSPTPGRGRSYEQYF. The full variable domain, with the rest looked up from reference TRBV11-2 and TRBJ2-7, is EAGVAQSPRYKIIEKRQSVAFWCNPISGHATLYWYQQILGQGPKLLIQFQNNGVVDDSQLPKDRFSAERLKGVDSTLKIQPAKLEDSAVYLCASSPTPGRGRSYEQYFGPGTRLTVT.

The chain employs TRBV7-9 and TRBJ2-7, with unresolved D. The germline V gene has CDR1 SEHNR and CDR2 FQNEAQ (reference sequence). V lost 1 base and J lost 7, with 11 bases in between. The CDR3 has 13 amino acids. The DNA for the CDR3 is TGTGCCAGCAGCTTAGAGCGTCCGACGGAGCAGTACTTC. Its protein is CASSLERPTEQYF. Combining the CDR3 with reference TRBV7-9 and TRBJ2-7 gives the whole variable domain DTGVSQNPRHKITKRGQNVTFRCDPISEHNRLYWYRQTLGQGPEFLTYFQNEAQLEKSRLLSDRFSAERPKGSFSTLEIQRTEQGDSAMYLCASSLERPTEQYFGPGTRLTVT.

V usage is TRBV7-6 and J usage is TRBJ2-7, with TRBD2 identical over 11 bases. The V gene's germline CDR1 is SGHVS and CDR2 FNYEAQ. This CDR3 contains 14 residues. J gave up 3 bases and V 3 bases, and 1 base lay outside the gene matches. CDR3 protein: CASSFGTSGYEQYF. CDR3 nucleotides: TGTGCCAGCAGCTTTGGGACTAGCGGCTACGAGCAGTACTTC.

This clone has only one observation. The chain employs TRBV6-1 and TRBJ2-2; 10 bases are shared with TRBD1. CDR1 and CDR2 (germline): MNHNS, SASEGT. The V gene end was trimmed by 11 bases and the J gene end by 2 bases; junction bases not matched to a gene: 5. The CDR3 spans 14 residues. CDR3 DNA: TGTGCCTGCCGGACAGGGGGAAACACCGGGGAGCTGTTTTTT. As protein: CACRTGGNTGELFF.

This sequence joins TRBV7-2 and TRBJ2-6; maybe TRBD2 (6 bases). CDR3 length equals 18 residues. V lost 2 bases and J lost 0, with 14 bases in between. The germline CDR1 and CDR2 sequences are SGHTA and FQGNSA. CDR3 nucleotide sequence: TGTGCCAGCAGCTTACAGGGACTTATAGGCTCTGGGGCCAACGTCCTGACTTTC. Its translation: CASSLQGLIGSGANVLTF. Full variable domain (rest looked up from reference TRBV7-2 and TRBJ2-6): GAGVSQSPSNKVTEKGKDVELRCDPISGHTALYWYRQSLGQGLEFLIYFQGNSAPDKSGLPSDRFSAERTGGSVSTLTIQRTQQEDSAVYLCASSLQGLIGSGANVLTFGAGSRLTVL.

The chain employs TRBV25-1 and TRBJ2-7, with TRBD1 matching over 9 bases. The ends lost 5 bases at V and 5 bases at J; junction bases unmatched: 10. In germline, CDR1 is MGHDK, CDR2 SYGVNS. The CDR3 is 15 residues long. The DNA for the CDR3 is TGTGCCAGCAGTAGCCAAGCGGGACAGGGAAACGAGCAGTACTTC. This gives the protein CASSSQAGQGNEQYF.

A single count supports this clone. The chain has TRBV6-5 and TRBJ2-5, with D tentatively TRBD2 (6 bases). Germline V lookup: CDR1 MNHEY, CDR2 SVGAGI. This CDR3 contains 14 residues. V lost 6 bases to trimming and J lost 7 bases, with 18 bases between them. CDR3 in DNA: TGTGCCAGCAGGGGGCGGGGCCCATGGGGGACCCAGTACTTC. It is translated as CASRGRGPWGTQYF.

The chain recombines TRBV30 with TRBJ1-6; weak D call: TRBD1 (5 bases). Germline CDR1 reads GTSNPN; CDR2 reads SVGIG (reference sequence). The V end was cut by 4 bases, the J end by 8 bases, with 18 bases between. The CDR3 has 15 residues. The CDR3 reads CAWKRPGGDDSPLHF. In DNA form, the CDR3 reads TGTGCCTGGAAAAGGCCAGGAGGGGACGATTCACCCCTCCACTTT.

The DNA of the CDR3 is TGCGCCAGCAGCTTGGCCAGCGGGGAAACCAAAAACATTCAGTACTTC. Its protein is CASSLASGETKNIQYF. The V gene is TRBV5-1, the J gene TRBJ2-4; 7 positions match TRBD2. J gave up 2 bases and V 0 bases, and 5 bases lay outside the gene matches. The CDR3 runs 16 residues. CDR1 is SGHRS, CDR2 YFSETQ, per germline.

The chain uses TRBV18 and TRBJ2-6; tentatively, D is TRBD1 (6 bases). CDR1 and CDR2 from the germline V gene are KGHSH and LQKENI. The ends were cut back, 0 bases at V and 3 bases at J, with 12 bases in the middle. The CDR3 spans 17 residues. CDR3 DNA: TGTGCCAGCTCACCACCCCAGGGGCTCGGTGGGGCCAACGTCCTGACTTTC. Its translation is CASSPPQGLGGANVLTF.

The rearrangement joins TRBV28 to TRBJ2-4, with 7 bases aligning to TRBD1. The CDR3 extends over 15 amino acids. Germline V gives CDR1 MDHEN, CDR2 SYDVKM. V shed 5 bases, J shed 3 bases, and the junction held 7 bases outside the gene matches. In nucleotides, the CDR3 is TGTGCCAGCAGTGAAAACAGGGGTGGCAAAAACATTCAGTACTTC. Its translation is CASSENRGGKNIQYF.

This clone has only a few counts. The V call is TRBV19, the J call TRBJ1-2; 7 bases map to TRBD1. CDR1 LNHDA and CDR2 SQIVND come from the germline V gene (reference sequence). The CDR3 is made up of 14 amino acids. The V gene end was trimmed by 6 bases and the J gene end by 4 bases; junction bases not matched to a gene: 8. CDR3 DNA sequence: TGTGCCAGTAGGGCCAGGGGGGACCTCTATGGCTACACCTTC. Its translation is CASRARGDLYGYTF.

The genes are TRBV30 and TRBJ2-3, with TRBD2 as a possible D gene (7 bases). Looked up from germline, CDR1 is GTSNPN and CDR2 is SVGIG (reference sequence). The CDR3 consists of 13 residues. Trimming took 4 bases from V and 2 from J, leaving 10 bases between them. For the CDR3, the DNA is TGTGCCTGGACCGGGGGGCCCACAGATACGCAGTATTTT. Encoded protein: CAWTGGPTDTQYF.

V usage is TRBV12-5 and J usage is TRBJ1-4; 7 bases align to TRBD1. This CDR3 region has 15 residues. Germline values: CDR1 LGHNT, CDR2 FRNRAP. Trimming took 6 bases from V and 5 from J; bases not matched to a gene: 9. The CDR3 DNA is TGTGCTAGTGGCCCTGGGACAGCCGGGAATGAAAAACTGTTTTTT. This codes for CASGPGTAGNEKLFF.

The CDR3 nucleotides read TGTGCCAGCAGCCGCGCGACGGGGGACCAAGAGACCCAGTACTTC. The encoded protein is CASSRATGDQETQYF. The genes are TRBV11-3 and TRBJ2-5; tentatively, D is TRBD2 (6 bases). The CDR3 sequence is 15 residues long. The ends were cut back, 5 bases at V and 0 bases at J, with 13 bases in the middle. The germline V gene encodes CDR1 SGHNT and CDR2 YENEEA.

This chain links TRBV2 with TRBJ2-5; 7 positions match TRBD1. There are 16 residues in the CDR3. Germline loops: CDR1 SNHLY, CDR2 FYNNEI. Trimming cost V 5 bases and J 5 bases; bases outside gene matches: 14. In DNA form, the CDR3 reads TGTGCCAGCAGTAAAGAAACAGGGGTTGTAAGGGAGACCCAGTACTTC. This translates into CASSKETGVVRETQYF. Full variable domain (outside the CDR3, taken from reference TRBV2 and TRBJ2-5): EPEVTQTPSHQVTQMGQEVILRCVPISNHLYFYWYRQILGQKVEFLVSFYNNEISEKSEIFDDQFSVERPDGSNFTLKIRSTKLEDSAMYFCASSKETGVVRETQYFGPGTRLLVL.

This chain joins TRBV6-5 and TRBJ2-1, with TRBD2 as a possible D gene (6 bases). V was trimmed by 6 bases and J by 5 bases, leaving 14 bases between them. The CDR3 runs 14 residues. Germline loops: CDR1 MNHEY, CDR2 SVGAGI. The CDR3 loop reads CASSNSGTHNEQFF. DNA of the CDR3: TGTGCCAGCAGCAATTCCGGGACTCACAATGAGCAGTTCTTC.

In DNA form, the CDR3 reads TGTGCCAGCAGCGTAGCGGGGGGATCGGGCAATTCACCCCTCCACTTT. Translating gives CASSVAGGSGNSPLHF. V is TRBV9 and J is TRBJ1-6; weak D call: TRBD1 (5 bases). The germline V and J ends were trimmed by 0 bases and 7 bases, with 14 bases remaining between them. Germline V gene lookup returns CDR1 SGDLS and CDR2 YYNGEE. This CDR3 region has 16 residues.

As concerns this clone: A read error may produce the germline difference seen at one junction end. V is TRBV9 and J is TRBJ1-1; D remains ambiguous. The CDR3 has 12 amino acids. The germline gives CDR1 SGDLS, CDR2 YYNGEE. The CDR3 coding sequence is TGTGCCAGCAGCGTAGAAGACACGAAAGCCACCTTT. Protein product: CASSVEDTKATF.

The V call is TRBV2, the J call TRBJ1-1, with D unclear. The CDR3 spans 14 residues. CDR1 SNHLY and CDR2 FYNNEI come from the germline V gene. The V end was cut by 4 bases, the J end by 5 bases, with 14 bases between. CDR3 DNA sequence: TGTGCCAGCAGTGCGCCAGGCATTGTGACTGAAGCTTTCTTT. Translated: CASSAPGIVTEAFF.

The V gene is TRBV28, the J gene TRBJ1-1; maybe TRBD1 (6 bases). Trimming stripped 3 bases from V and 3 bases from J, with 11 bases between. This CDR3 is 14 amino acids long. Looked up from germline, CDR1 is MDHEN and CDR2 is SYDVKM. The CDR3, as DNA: TGTGCCAGCAGTTTGAGGACAGCCTACACTGAAGCTTTCTTT. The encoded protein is CASSLRTAYTEAFF.

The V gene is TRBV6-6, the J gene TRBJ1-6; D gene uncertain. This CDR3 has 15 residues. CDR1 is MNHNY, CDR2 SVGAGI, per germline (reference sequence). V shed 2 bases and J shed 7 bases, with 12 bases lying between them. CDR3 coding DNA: TGTGCCAGCAGTTACGGTCAGGCCCCGAATTCACCCCTCCACTTT. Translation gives CASSYGQAPNSPLHF.

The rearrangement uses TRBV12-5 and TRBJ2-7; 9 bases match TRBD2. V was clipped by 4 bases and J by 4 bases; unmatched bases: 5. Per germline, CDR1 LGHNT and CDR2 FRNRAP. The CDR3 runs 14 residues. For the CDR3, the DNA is TGTGCTAGTGGTTCGGCTAGCGGGATTTACGAGCAGTACTTC. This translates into CASGSASGIYEQYF. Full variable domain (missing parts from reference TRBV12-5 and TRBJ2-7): DARVTQTPRHKVTEMGQEVTMRCQPILGHNTVFWYRQTMMQGLELLAYFRNRAPLDDSGMPKDRFSAEMPDATLATLKIQPSEPRDSAVYFCASGSASGIYEQYFGPGTRLTVT.

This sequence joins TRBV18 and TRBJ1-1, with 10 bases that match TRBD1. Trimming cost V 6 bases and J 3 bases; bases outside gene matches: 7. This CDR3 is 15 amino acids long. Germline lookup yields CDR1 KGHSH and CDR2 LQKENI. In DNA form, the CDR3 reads TGTGCCAGCTCCTCGACAGGGGGCGGCGACACTGAAGCTTTCTTT. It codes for CASSSTGGGDTEAFF.

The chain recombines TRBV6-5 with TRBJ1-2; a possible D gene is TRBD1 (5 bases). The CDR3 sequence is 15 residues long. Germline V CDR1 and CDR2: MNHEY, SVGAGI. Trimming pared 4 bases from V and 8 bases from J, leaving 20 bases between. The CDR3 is CASSSHFGAIDGYTF. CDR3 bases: TGTGCCAGCAGTTCCCACTTTGGGGCCATCGACGGCTACACCTTC.

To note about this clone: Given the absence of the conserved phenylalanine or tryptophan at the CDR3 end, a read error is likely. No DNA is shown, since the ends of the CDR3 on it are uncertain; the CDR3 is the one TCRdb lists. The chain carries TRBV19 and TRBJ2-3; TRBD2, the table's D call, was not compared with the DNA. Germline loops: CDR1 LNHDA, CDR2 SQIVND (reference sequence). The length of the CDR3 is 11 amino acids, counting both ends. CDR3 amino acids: CASTPGTSGYL.

The DNA for the CDR3 is TGTGCCAGCACCCCCGGGACAGGGGTTAATGAGCAGTTCTTC. As protein: CASTPGTGVNEQFF. The rearrangement uses TRBV5-6 and TRBJ2-1, with 10 positions matching TRBD1. This CDR3 contains 14 residues. Trimming removed 6 bases from V and 7 bases from J; junction bases left unmatched: 7. Germline V CDR1 and CDR2: SGHDT, YYEEEE.

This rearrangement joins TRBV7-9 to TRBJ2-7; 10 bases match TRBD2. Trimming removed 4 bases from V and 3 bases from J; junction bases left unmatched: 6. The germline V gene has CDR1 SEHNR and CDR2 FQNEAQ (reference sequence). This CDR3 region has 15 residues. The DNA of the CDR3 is TGTGCCAGCAGCTCGCCACTAGCGGGACACTACGAGCAGTACTTC. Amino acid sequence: CASSSPLAGHYEQYF. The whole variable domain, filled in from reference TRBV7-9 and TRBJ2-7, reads DTGVSQNPRHKITKRGQNVTFRCDPISEHNRLYWYRQTLGQGPEFLTYFQNEAQLEKSRLLSDRFSAERPKGSFSTLEIQRTEQGDSAMYLCASSSPLAGHYEQYFGPGTRLTVT.

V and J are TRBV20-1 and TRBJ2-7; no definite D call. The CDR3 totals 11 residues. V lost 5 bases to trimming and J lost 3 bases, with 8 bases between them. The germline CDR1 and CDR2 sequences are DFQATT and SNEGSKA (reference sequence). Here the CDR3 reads CSASSSYEQYF. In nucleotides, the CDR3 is TGCAGTGCTTCTAGTAGCTACGAGCAGTACTTC.

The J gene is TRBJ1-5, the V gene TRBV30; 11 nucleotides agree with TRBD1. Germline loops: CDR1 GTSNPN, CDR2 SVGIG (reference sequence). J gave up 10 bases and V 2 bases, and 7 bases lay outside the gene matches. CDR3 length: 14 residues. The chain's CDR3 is CAWSKDRGRGPQHF. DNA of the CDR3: TGTGCCTGGAGTAAGGACAGGGGGCGCGGACCCCAGCATTTT. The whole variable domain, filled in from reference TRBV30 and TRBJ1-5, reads SQTIHQWPATLVQPVGSPLSLECTVEGTSNPNLYWYRQAAGRGLQLLFYSVGIGQISSEVPQNLSASRPQDRQFILSSKKLLLSDSGFYLCAWSKDRGRGPQHFGDGTRLSIL.

The CDR3 DNA is TGTGCTAGTGGTTTGGTACAGGGGAGTCGGGACATTCAGTACTTC. Translating it yields CASGLVQGSRDIQYF. The rearrangement joins TRBV12-5 to TRBJ2-4, with TRBD1 matching over 7 bases. V shed 0 bases, J shed 8 bases, and the junction held 7 bases outside the gene matches. CDR3 length: 15 amino acids. Germline assignment: CDR1 LGHNT and CDR2 FRNRAP. Full variable domain (missing parts from reference TRBV12-5 and TRBJ2-4): DARVTQTPRHKVTEMGQEVTMRCQPILGHNTVFWYRQTMMQGLELLAYFRNRAPLDDSGMPKDRFSAEMPDATLATLKIQPSEPRDSAVYFCASGLVQGSRDIQYFGAGTRLSVL.